This TCR beta chain is drawn from a study of blood T cells in healthy people across ages (dated by TCRdb to about 2015). About the investigation overall: In model experiments, template switching captured about one uniquely barcoded TCR beta cDNA molecule for every two T cells. The study measured age-related changes in TCR beta repertoire diversity using deep sequencing normalized with unique cDNA molecular identifiers. The donors were split into four age groups: young (average about 16 years), middle-aged (over 35), aged (approximately 60) and long-lived (approximately 80). Two additional independent replicas of 1 million unique cDNA reads from the same blood draw were analyzed for two donors (one aged 18 to 30 and one aged 80 or older).

The investigation overall reported the following: As age increased, observed TCR beta diversity per million T cells dropped in a roughly linear way, and a significant reduction was already evident by age 40. Donor CMV infection status was unknown, potentially confounding age-related changes in expanded clonotypes. Estimates of total diversity based on one million sequenced T cells were regarded as lower bounds and as underestimates. Compared with the aged group, the long-lived group had more naive CD4+ T cells, fewer expanded clones and increased TCR diversity, a pattern suggesting age selection. Observed TCR beta diversity correlated strongly with the percentage of naive T cells measured by flow cytometry. Since profiling was done on bulk unsorted PBMCs, naive and antigen-experienced compartments could not be conclusively compared.

Comment on this clonotype: What antigen it recognizes has not been identified. No quality values exist for individual bases; no much larger clone is one base distant.

Systemically healthy Caucasian individuals from Russia, around 38 in total and aged roughly 6 to 95 years, were included as donors. Each donor gave approximately 9.3 milliliters of peripheral blood, collected into EDTA-treated Vacutainer tubes. Ficoll-Paque density-gradient centrifugation was used to isolate PBMCs, with at least 6 million obtained per sample. Trizol reagent was used to extract total RNA from PBMCs, with at least 5 micrograms per sample. The percentages of naive CD45RAhigh/CD27high T cells were determined by flow cytometry on a PBMC aliquot from every donor. Library construction relied on 5' RACE. The sample was run on an Illumina HiSeq 2500. A second about 7 to 12 cycle PCR used a sample-barcoded 5' primer and a J-beta primer mix. A template-switch 5' adaptor carrying 12 random nucleotides introduced a unique molecular identifier onto each TCR beta cDNA molecule. At least 3 million CDR3-containing paired-end reads were obtained from each sample. First-strand cDNA synthesis was performed from all RNA using the Mint cDNA synthesis kit, with priming by a TRBC-specific oligonucleotide. All cDNA was treated with uracil-DNA glycosylase and then went through a first 18-cycle PCR with the universal primers M1SS and BC2_uni_R. In the source study's methods: For normalization, 1 million high-quality reads were randomly selected from each sample, with every read carrying a distinct molecular identifier. Reads with shared molecular identifiers were discarded instead of being binned into consensus sequences. MiTCR, set to a Q25 quality threshold and the strictest error-elimination algorithm, was used for CDR3 identification, clonotype clustering and error correction. A nonparametric unseen species model using Euler transformation provided a lower-bound estimate of total TCR beta diversity. TCRdb's own reprocessing of the public reads used fastp at Q25 and MiXCR and kept productive beta chains. For every CDR3 protein sequence, its rows merge into one entry that carries the most common genes and DNA. For this entry, the V and J calls and clone size follow TCRdb and not the study's own pipeline. The table for this sample lists over a million distinct CDR3 sequences; about 23% of them were counted only once. The ten biggest clones cover less than 0.85% of the sample.

The same data also went into a second study, on T cells of mothers and their children. Taken from the second paper: Donors were nine systemically healthy Caucasian individuals: three mothers and their six children. cDNA synthesis consumed the entire amount of extracted RNA, loaded at approximately 1.5 ug RNA in each 15 ul reaction. In the second PCR, the M1S primer added sample barcodes and 2-4 random nucleotides. Over 9.5 million TCR beta CDR3 reads were obtained for each mother, and approximately 3.2 million reads were obtained for each child. Thymic selection shapes the output of TCR recombination in a similar way in related and unrelated pairs, and inherited differences have a minor effect. Normalized repertoire overlap was always found to be slightly, but never significantly, higher in related mother-child pairs than in unrelated mother-child pairs. No persistent microchimeric T cell clones were found, with a detection sensitivity of approximately 95 clones per million clonotypes. In the study, deep NGS was used to compare the TCR beta repertoires of mothers and children, and features distinguishing related mother-child pairs from unrelated individuals were sought. The mean age was roughly 44 +/- 4 years for the mothers and approximately 11 +/- 4 years for the children. After adapter ligation was performed with NEBNext reagents, the libraries were sequenced on an Illumina HiSeq 2000 with 100+100 nt paired-end reads. Mother and child libraries were prepared a month apart and sequenced in separate runs to prevent cross-contamination. Between about 500,000 and 2,100,000 distinct TCR beta clonotypes were identified per donor. Naive TCR beta clonotypes were estimated from low-frequency clonotypes matched to each donor's FACS-determined naive share, without sorting.

Material: blood. The receptor's source is a girl aged 2-10 years in good health.

This receptor carries the CDR3 CASSQGLAGGRQETQYF. The DNA reads as follows: TGTGCCAGCAGCCAGGGACTAGCGGGGGGGCGCCAAGAGACCCAGTACTTC. The sequence is built from TRBV7-8 and TRBJ2-7; TRBD2 aligns with 16 central bases. The J call is in doubt because the DNA end fits TRBJ2-5 better. From the cysteine up to the phenylalanine, the CDR3 has a length of 17 residues. Just CDR3 DNA is preserved here, 51 bases in frame from base 1. Per the germline V gene, SGHVS is the CDR1 and FQNEAQ is the CDR2.